One T cell receptor (beta chain) is described in this entry. Its target is unknown. Clones were sequenced by immunoSEQ multiplex PCR, and TCRdb holds only the in-frame ones, with some missing. Among 2 million to 3 million clones listed, more than 85% were seen once. The data belong to a study of shared clonotypes between healthy human individuals. Findings and limits, study-wide: Non-shared clonotypes had lower generation probabilities than those shared by all four donors.

CDR1 and CDR2 from the germline V gene are SGHRS and YFSETQ. J gave up 5 bases and V 5 bases, and 17 bases lay outside the gene matches. The CDR3 sequence is 17 residues long. V usage is TRBV5-1 and J usage is TRBJ2-5; 8 bases align to TRBD1. The sequence derives from a man younger than 35 in good health. Some clones in this sample may be carry-over from other donors' samples. Sequencing used naive CD4+ T cells from PBMCs. Indicated subset: CD45RA+ positively selected. CDR3 sequence: CASRSPLGQGSGETQYF. CDR3 nucleotide sequence: TGCGCCAGCAGGTCTCCCCTAGGACAGGGTAGTGGGGAGACCCAGTACTTC. Variable domain in full (rest from reference TRBV5-1 and TRBJ2-5): KAGVTQTPRYLIKTRGQQVTLSCSPISGHRSVSWYQQTPGQGLQFLFEYFSETQRNKGNFPGRFSGRQFSNSRSEMNVSTLELGDSALYLCASRSPLGQGSGETQYFGPGTRLLVL.